A selection of T cell receptor beta chains follows, all from one sample in a study of T cell repertoires in cytomegalovirus infection. TCRdb itself ran the reads through MiXCR, one entry per CDR3 protein. The repertoire includes 650,000 to 900,000 distinct CDR3 sequences, 30% to 35% of them detected once, and around 11% sits in the top ten. No antigen has been identified for these receptors. The sequences come from cultured CD8+ T cells from PBMCs, collected from culture after CMV antigen stimulation. The receptors here all came from a human donor in good health (CMV status not recorded). Some clones in this sample may be carry-over from other donors' samples. Each CDR3 is given with its conserved first and last residue. A D gene is named only where the DNA matches it firmly. Only part of the rows carry a size: once, few, many, or a class if the clone is expanded.

D gene	clone size	V gene	J gene	CDR3 protein	CDR3 DNA
NA	few	TRBV4-3	TRBJ1-1	CASSQERQGDTEAFF	TGCGCCAGCAGCCAAGAGAGGCAGGGTGACACTGAAGCTTTCTTT
NA	NA	TRBV10-3	TRBJ1-2	CAITQDPAGYGYTF	TGTGCCATCACTCAAGACCCAGCGGGCTATGGCTACACCTTC
TRBD2	NA	TRBV12-3/TRBV12-4	TRBJ2-1	CASSPSGTSFQFF	TGTGCCAGCAGTCCATCCGGGACTAGCTTTCAGTTCTTC
TRBD1	many	TRBV6-5	TRBJ2-5	CASSYARTGGDETQYF	TGTGCCAGCAGTTACGCCAGGACAGGGGGCGATGAGACCCAGTACTTC
TRBD1	few	TRBV6-6	TRBJ1-1	CASSYPERGQARVAFF	TGTGCCAGCAGTTACCCGGAAAGGGGGCAGGCAAGAGTAGCTTTCTTT
NA	many	TRBV15	TRBJ2-1	CATSRDLKYYNEQFF	TGTGCCACCAGCAGAGATCTTAAATATTACAATGAGCAGTTCTTC
TRBD1	NA	TRBV6-6	TRBJ1-2	CASSYSGGTGYGYTF	TGTGCCAGCAGTTACTCCGGGGGGACAGGGTATGGCTACACCTTC
TRBD2	NA	TRBV20-1	TRBJ2-2	CSAPRTSGDTGELFF	TGCAGTGCACCTAGGACTAGCGGAGATACCGGGGAGCTGTTTTTT
NA	few	TRBV4-1	TRBJ2-1	CASSPMASSYNEQFF	TGCGCCAGCAGCCCGATGGCGAGCTCCTACAATGAGCAGTTCTTC
NA	few	TRBV12-3/TRBV12-4	TRBJ2-5	CASSLRWPPDQETQYF	TGTGCCAGCAGTTTAAGGTGGCCCCCCGACCAAGAGACCCAGTACTTC
TRBD1	NA	TRBV2	TRBJ1-5	CASSDGTGGQPQHF	TGTGCCAGCAGTGATGGGACAGGAGGTCAGCCCCAGCATTTT
NA	NA	TRBV12-3/TRBV12-4	TRBJ1-2	CASSLGIPPGYTF	TGTGCCAGCAGTTTAGGTATCCCCCCTGGCTACACCTTC
NA	few	TRBV27	TRBJ2-3	CASSFWGPLGTDTQYF	TGTGCCAGCAGTTTTTGGGGACCCTTGGGCACAGATACGCAGTATTTT
TRBD1	NA	TRBV5-5	TRBJ1-2	CASSLEQGFNYGYTF	TGTGCCAGCAGCTTGGAACAGGGGTTTAACTATGGCTACACCTTC
TRBD1	NA	TRBV7-9	TRBJ1-2	CASSHRTGIYGYTF	TGTGCCAGCAGCCATAGGACAGGGATTTATGGCTACACCTTC
NA	NA	TRBV6-2/TRBV6-3	TRBJ2-2	CASSRLAEVGNTGELFF	TGTGCCAGCAGCAGACTCGCCGAGGTGGGAAACACCGGGGAGCTGTTTTTT
NA	few	TRBV6-1	TRBJ2-7	CASTPSWGFYEQYF	TGTGCCAGCACCCCCTCCTGGGGTTTCTACGAGCAGTACTTC
NA	few	TRBV20-1	TRBJ1-1	CSARDRGAENTEAFF	TGCAGTGCTAGAGACCGGGGGGCGGAGAACACTGAAGCTTTCTTT
TRBD1	few	TRBV27	TRBJ2-2	CASSWTGGFAGELFF	TGTGCCAGCAGTTGGACAGGGGGCTTTGCCGGGGAGCTGTTTTTT
NA	NA	TRBV27	TRBJ2-5	CASTIQGRETQYF	TGTGCCAGCACCATACAGGGTAGGGAGACCCAGTACTTC
TRBD1	NA	TRBV27	TRBJ1-4	CASRPARGWLEKLFF	TGTGCCAGCAGACCCGCCAGGGGGTGGTTAGAAAAACTGTTTTTT
NA	few	TRBV6-5	TRBJ2-3	CASSRGQRNEWVTQYF	TGTGCCAGCAGCCGAGGACAGCGAAACGAATGGGTTACGCAGTATTTT
NA	few	TRBV6-5	TRBJ1-5	CASSYRPSLGDQPQHF	TGTGCCAGCAGTTACAGGCCCAGTTTGGGGGATCAGCCCCAGCATTTT
NA	NA	TRBV10-3	TRBJ1-2	CAIRGAGLNYGYTF	TGTGCCATCAGGGGAGCGGGTTTAAACTATGGCTACACCTTC
NA	NA	TRBV14	TRBJ2-5	CASSHPAEQETQYF	TGTGCCAGCAGCCACCCGGCTGAGCAAGAGACCCAGTACTTC
TRBD2	few	TRBV19	TRBJ2-7	CASSTGRETYEQYF	TGTGCCAGTAGTACCGGGAGGGAGACCTACGAGCAGTACTTC
TRBD1	NA	TRBV10-3	TRBJ2-1	CAISEGTASSYNEQFF	TGTGCCATCAGTGAGGGGACAGCTTCTTCCTACAATGAGCAGTTCTTC
NA	many	TRBV7-8	TRBJ1-3	CASNHPGSGNTIYF	TGTGCCAGCAATCACCCCGGCTCTGGAAACACCATATATTTT
TRBD1	few	TRBV4-1	TRBJ1-1	CASSQLRQGREAFF	TGCGCCAGCAGCCAATTGAGACAGGGTCGGGAAGCTTTCTTT
TRBD2	many	TRBV7-2	TRBJ2-3	CASSLVSRGFTDTQYF	TGTGCCAGCAGCTTAGTGTCGCGGGGGTTCACAGATACGCAGTATTTT
NA	NA	TRBV7-6	TRBJ1-3	CASSEQGPYSGNTIYF	TGTGCCAGCAGCGAACAGGGACCTTACTCTGGAAACACCATATATTTT
NA	few	TRBV6-5	TRBJ1-2	CASSYSREGPDGYTF	TGTGCCAGCAGTTACTCGCGGGAGGGGCCTGATGGCTACACCTTC
TRBD1	many	TRBV7-9	TRBJ1-3	CASSSGQGARGNTIYF	TGTGCCAGCAGCTCCGGACAGGGGGCGCGAGGAAACACCATATATTTT
NA	many	TRBV7-7	TRBJ2-1	CASSLDFGNEQFF	TGTGCTAGCAGCTTAGACTTCGGGAATGAGCAGTTCTTC
TRBD2	NA	TRBV7-9	TRBJ2-5	CASSLIAGEETQYF	TGTGCCAGCAGCTTAATAGCGGGGGAAGAGACCCAGTACTTC
TRBD2	NA	TRBV6-6	TRBJ2-1	CASSFTSGGFPEQFF	TGTGCCAGCAGTTTTACTAGCGGGGGGTTTCCTGAGCAGTTCTTC
TRBD1	few	TRBV6-1	TRBJ2-2	CATMDRMNTGELFF	TGTGCCACTATGGACAGGATGAACACCGGGGAGCTGTTTTTT
NA	few	TRBV7-9	TRBJ1-1	CASSLAGKTGAFF	TGTGCCAGCAGCTTAGCCGGAAAAACCGGAGCTTTCTTT
NA	NA	TRBV6-2/TRBV6-3	TRBJ2-2	CASRPRTPRIGELFF	TGTGCCAGCAGACCCAGGACTCCCAGGATCGGGGAGCTGTTTTTT
TRBD2	NA	TRBV5-4	TRBJ2-2	CASSRWGGSANTGELFF	TGTGCCAGCAGCCGGTGGGGGGGATCCGCGAACACCGGGGAGCTGTTTTTT
TRBD1	NA	TRBV6-1	TRBJ2-3	CASSGQESTDTQYF	TGTGCCAGCAGCGGACAGGAGAGCACAGATACGCAGTATTTT
NA	NA	TRBV6-6	TRBJ1-5	CASSPQMSNQPQHF	TGTGCCAGCAGCCCCCAGATGAGCAATCAGCCCCAGCATTTT
TRBD2	many	TRBV7-6	TRBJ2-1	CASSLLGLAGIGSYNEQFF	TGTGCCAGCAGCTTATTAGGTCTAGCGGGGATCGGGTCCTACAATGAGCAGTTCTTC
NA	few	TRBV7-9	TRBJ2-7	CASSFLDRKDEQYF	TGTGCCAGCAGCTTTCTCGACAGGAAGGACGAGCAGTACTTC
TRBD2	NA	TRBV7-2	TRBJ2-1	CASSAEAGGHNEQFF	TGTGCCAGCAGCGCGGAGGCGGGGGGCCACAATGAGCAGTTCTTC
TRBD1	many	TRBV4-1	TRBJ2-5	CASSQQGVRQETQYF	TGCGCCAGCAGCCAGCAGGGGGTGAGGCAAGAGACCCAGTACTTC
NA	NA	TRBV29-1	TRBJ1-2	CSVPTGYGGYTF	TGCAGCGTGCCAACAGGTTATGGTGGCTACACCTTC
NA	few	TRBV19	TRBJ2-1	CASSISYPDEQFF	TGTGCCAGTAGTATTTCGTATCCGGACGAGCAGTTCTTC
NA	many	TRBV7-8	TRBJ1-1	CASSHPPNTEAFF	TGTGCCAGCAGCCACCCACCGAACACTGAAGCTTTCTTT
NA	few	TRBV5-1	TRBJ2-4	CASSLEEGIKNIQYF	TGCGCCAGCAGTTTGGAGGAGGGGATCAAAAACATTCAGTACTTC
NA	NA	TRBV4-1	TRBJ1-1	CASSQAGGGTEAFF	TGCGCCAGCAGCCAAGCCGGGGGGGGCACTGAAGCTTTCTTT
NA	NA	TRBV7-9	TRBJ1-1	CASSGGGRQLNTEAFF	TGTGCCAGCAGCGGGGGGGGTCGACAGTTGAACACTGAAGCTTTCTTT
TRBD2	NA	TRBV19	TRBJ2-1	CASSIWGTRVDEQFF	TGTGCCAGTAGTATTTGGGGGACTAGAGTCGATGAGCAGTTCTTC
NA	NA	TRBV7-3	TRBJ1-5	CASSLTWHSNQPQHF	TGTGCCAGCAGCTTAACTTGGCACTCCAATCAGCCCCAGCATTTT